Listed here is a single T cell receptor (beta chain). Germline V gene data show CDR1 as KGHSH and CDR2 as LQKENI. The CDR3 covers 15 residues. V lost 3 bases and J lost 5; bases outside the gene matches: 9. Source study methods: Estimates of nucleated cell counts were drawn from the amplification of reference gene primers. Produced via immunoSEQ multiplex PCR; TCRdb's table is partial and in-frame only. V and J calls and clone size are as listed in that table; D and trimming were resolved from the DNA. This table holds about 410,000 clones, 70% to 90% found once. This sample is part of a study of blood T cell repertoires in COVID-19. The wider study: The United States, Italy and Spain supplied acute and convalescent COVID-19 samples. In each case, the material was cDNA or gDNA derived from T cells, B-cell-depleted T cells, or PBMCs.

Patients at the Seattle site were enrolled during active infection and followed longitudinally. The chain couples TRBV18 to TRBJ2-7; 8 bases are a match to TRBD1. The clonotype originates from a woman aged 40 to 50 with COVID-19, enrolled during active disease. Sequencing was carried out using peripheral blood. CDR3 bases: TGTGCCAGCTCACCCACCCGGGACAGGTCCAACGAGCAGTACTTC. Its translation: CASSPTRDRSNEQYF.